This TCR beta chain stems from a study of T-cell reconstitution after alpha-beta-depleted transplantation in children. This clonotype appeared many times. Unique molecular identifiers were built into the TCRbeta library. MiXCR was run by TCRdb on the PCR reads, yielding one entry per CDR3 protein. The sample includes nearly 200,000 distinct CDR3 sequences, roughly 6.3% seen only once; the top ten take about 5%. CDR3 length: 13 amino acids. Germline values: CDR1 SNHLY, CDR2 FYNNEI. Trimming left V 7 bases short and J 3 bases short, with 10 bases between. The receptor was isolated from a girl under three years old with combined immunodeficiency, due to receive a stem cell transplant. The rearrangement links TRBV2 to TRBJ2-1; D is unclear. Material: PBMCs, obtained before TCRalphabeta/CD19-depleted stem cell transplant. CDR3 residues: CASILSFYNEQFF. CDR3 coding DNA: TGTGCCAGCATCCTTAGCTTCTACAATGAGCAGTTCTTC. Variable domain in full (rest from reference TRBV2 and TRBJ2-1): EPEVTQTPSHQVTQMGQEVILRCVPISNHLYFYWYRQILGQKVEFLVSFYNNEISEKSEIFDDQFSVERPDGSNFTLKIRSTKLEDSAMYFCASILSFYNEQFFGPGTRLTVL.